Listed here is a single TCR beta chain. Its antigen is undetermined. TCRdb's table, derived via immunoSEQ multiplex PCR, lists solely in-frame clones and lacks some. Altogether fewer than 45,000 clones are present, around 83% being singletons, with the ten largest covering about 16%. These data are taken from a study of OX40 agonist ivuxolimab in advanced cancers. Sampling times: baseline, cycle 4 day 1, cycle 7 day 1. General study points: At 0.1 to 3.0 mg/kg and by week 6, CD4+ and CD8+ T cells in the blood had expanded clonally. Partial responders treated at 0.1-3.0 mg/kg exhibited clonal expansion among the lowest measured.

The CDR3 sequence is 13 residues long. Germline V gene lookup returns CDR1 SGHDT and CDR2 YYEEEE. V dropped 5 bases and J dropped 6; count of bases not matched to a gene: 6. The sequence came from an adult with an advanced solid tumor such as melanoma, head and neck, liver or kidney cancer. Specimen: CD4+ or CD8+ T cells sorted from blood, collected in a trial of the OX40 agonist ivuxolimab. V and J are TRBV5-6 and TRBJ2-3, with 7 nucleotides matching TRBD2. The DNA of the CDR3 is TGTGCCAGCAGGATGGGGGGGTCGGATACGCAGTATTTT. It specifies CASRMGGSDTQYF.